This T cell receptor (beta chain) was retrieved from a study of blood T cell repertoires in COVID-19. Study-wide background: Acute-phase and convalescent COVID-19 samples originated in the United States, Italy and Spain. Sample material is recorded as cDNA or gDNA derived from T cells, B-cell-depleted T cells, or PBMCs.

How the authors handled the data: Cell counts per sample came from amplifying reference gene primers. The assay was immunoSEQ multiplex PCR, and TCRdb's table has in-frame clones only and misses some. D and trimming were read from the DNA, whereas the V and J calls and clone size are those reported in that table. The sample contains approximately 100,000 clones, roughly 90% of which appear only once. Trimming took 2 bases from V and 5 from J; bases not matched to a gene: 3. The CDR3 runs 16 residues. The germline CDR1 and CDR2 sequences are SGHDT and YYEEEE. The chain is built from TRBV5-6 and TRBJ2-2; 13 nucleotides align to TRBD2. The receptor was derived from a woman aged 55-70 years with acute or convalescent COVID-19. Sequencing was done on a sample of peripheral blood. This CDR3 reads CASSLLAGGRTGELFF. DNA for the CDR3: TGTGCCAGCAGCTTACTAGCGGGAGGGCGAACCGGGGAGCTGTTTTTT. Based on the CDR3 plus reference TRBV5-6 and TRBJ2-2, the full variable domain is DAGVTQSPTHLIKTRGQQVTLRCSPKSGHDTVSWYQQALGQGPQFIFQYYEEEERQRGNFPDRFSGHQFPNYSSELNVNALLLGDSALYLCASSLLAGGRTGELFFGEGSRLTVL.